Below, 25 T cell receptor beta chains from the same sample are listed, as sequenced in a study of vaccination and CD4 T cells after COVID-19. Cultured CD4+ T-cell DNA underwent Oncomine TCR Beta short-read sequencing. MiXCR, run by TCRdb on the PCR reads, gives a single entry per CDR3 protein. Here the sample spans 4,000 to 4,500 distinct CDR3 sequences, about 20% being singletons. Treatment indicated: roughly 11-day PBMC culture with coronavirus spike peptide pools or control peptides (ViraFEST assay). These receptors lack a known antigen. Material: CD4+ T cells from blood, cultured in vitro. These receptor sequences come from a human donor who had recovered from COVID-19.

The V call is TRBV11-2, the J call TRBJ2-7; possibly TRBD2 for D (5 bases). V gave up 2 bases and J gave up 3 bases, with 14 bases separating them. The CDR3 extends over 15 amino acids. Germline values: CDR1 SGHAT, CDR2 FQNNGV. The CDR3 is CASSLSRTLGYEQYF. CDR3 DNA: TGTGCCAGCAGCTTAAGCAGGACTCTGGGCTACGAGCAGTACTTC. Full variable domain (missing parts from reference TRBV11-2 and TRBJ2-7): EAGVAQSPRYKIIEKRQSVAFWCNPISGHATLYWYQQILGQGPKLLIQFQNNGVVDDSQLPKDRFSAERLKGVDSTLKIQPAKLEDSAVYLCASSLSRTLGYEQYFGPGTRLTVT.

This clonotype appeared a few times. This chain connects TRBV6-5 to TRBJ2-7; 7 nucleotides agree with TRBD2. V lost 0 bases and J lost 7; bases outside the gene matches: 12. This CDR3 has 16 residues. Germline V gene lookup returns CDR1 MNHEY and CDR2 SVGAGI. CDR3 region: CASSYSRGGASGEQYF. The CDR3, as DNA: TGTGCCAGCAGTTACTCGAGGGGAGGGGCCTCGGGGGAGCAGTACTTC.

In this sample, this clonotype turned up a few times. This CDR3 reads CASSQRQGQGAFYNEQFF. CDR3 coding DNA: TGTGCCAGCAGCCAGCGCCAGGGACAGGGGGCTTTCTACAATGAGCAGTTCTTC. The chain joins TRBV14 to TRBJ2-1; 12 nucleotides line up with TRBD1. J gave up 3 bases and V 3 bases, and 9 bases lay outside the gene matches. Germline V gives CDR1 SGHDN, CDR2 FVKESK. This CDR3 contains 18 residues. Full variable domain (remainder filled in from reference TRBV14 and TRBJ2-1): EAGVTQFPSHSVIEKGQTVTLRCDPISGHDNLYWYRRVMGKEIKFLLHFVKESKQDESGMPNNRFLAERTGGTYSTLKVQPAELEDSGVYFCASSQRQGQGAFYNEQFFGPGTRLTVL.

The chain recombines TRBV7-3 with TRBJ2-2; D may be TRBD1 (6 bases). The germline V and J ends were trimmed by 3 bases and 3 bases, with 8 bases remaining between them. Germline V CDR1 and CDR2: SGHTA, FQGTGA. This CDR3 region has 14 residues. Written as DNA, the CDR3 is TGTGCCAGCAGCTTGGACAGTTACACCGGGGAGCTGTTTTTT. Its translation is CASSLDSYTGELFF.

The CDR3 loop is CASSGQQNSPLHF. Here the CDR3 DNA reads TGTGCCAGCAGTGGACAGCAGAATTCACCCCTCCACTTT. V is TRBV6-1 and J is TRBJ1-6; D might be TRBD1 (5 bases). Germline CDR1 is MNHNS and CDR2 is SASEGT. The CDR3 is 13 amino acids. The germline V and J ends were trimmed by 4 bases and 7 bases, with 8 bases remaining between them.

The rearrangement links TRBV30 to TRBJ1-2, with D uncertain. CDR3 length: 14 amino acids. The V end was cut by 0 bases, the J end by 1 base, with 9 bases between. The germline CDR1 and CDR2 sequences are GTSNPN and SVGIG (reference sequence). CDR3 sequence reads: CAWSVRRVNYGYTF. The CDR3 region has the DNA TGTGCCTGGAGTGTCAGGAGGGTTAACTATGGCTACACCTTC. Combining the CDR3 with reference TRBV30 and TRBJ1-2 gives the whole variable domain SQTIHQWPATLVQPVGSPLSLECTVEGTSNPNLYWYRQAAGRGLQLLFYSVGIGQISSEVPQNLSASRPQDRQFILSSKKLLLSDSGFYLCAWSVRRVNYGYTFGSGTRLTVV.

The chain is built from TRBV28 and TRBJ1-2; TRBD1 agrees at 8 bases. V lost 5 bases and J lost 5; bases outside the gene matches: 13. This CDR3 spans 16 amino acids. The germline gives CDR1 MDHEN, CDR2 SYDVKM. DNA for the CDR3: TGTGCCAGCAGTCCCAGCCCAGGGGGCGGTGGGTATGGCTACACCTTC. This sequence encodes CASSPSPGGGGYGYTF.

The rearrangement joins TRBV9 to TRBJ1-1; perhaps TRBD1 as D (6 bases). V was shortened by 0 bases and J by 2 bases, with 11 bases between the two germline ends. The CDR3 totals 15 residues. The germline CDR1 and CDR2 sequences are SGDLS and YYNGEE. Here the CDR3 DNA reads TGTGCCAGCAGCGTAGTGGACAGCGGTAACACTGAAGCTTTCTTT. This encodes CASSVVDSGNTEAFF.

This chain connects TRBV27 to TRBJ1-5; possible D gene TRBD1, 5 bases. Between the trimmed V and J ends, which lost 1 base and 7 bases, there was a span of 8 bases. The CDR3 is made up of 13 amino acids. Germline V gene data show CDR1 as MNHEY and CDR2 as SMNVEV (reference sequence). The CDR3 loop is CASSLWGGQPQHF. CDR3 in DNA: TGTGCCAGCAGTTTATGGGGGGGGCAGCCCCAGCATTTT.

This clonotype occurred a few times. The chain's CDR3 is CASSPDPRTSGGARETQYF. The CDR3 region has the DNA TGTGCCAGCAGTCCCGACCCGAGGACTAGCGGGGGGGCCAGGGAGACCCAGTACTTC. The chain recombines TRBV12-3 or TRBV12-4 with TRBJ2-5; TRBD2 matches 15 bases. Unmatched junction bases numbered 15, after V lost 5 bases and J lost 5 bases. CDR3 length: 19 residues.

The chain joins TRBV30 to TRBJ1-5, with D hard to call. Looked up from germline, CDR1 is GTSNPN and CDR2 is SVGIG (reference sequence). Trimming removed 2 bases at V and 15 bases at J, with 20 bases between. The CDR3 loop spans 13 amino acids. The CDR3 nucleotides are TGTGCCTGGAGTCGTTCGGAAGGACTGCTAATGCATTTT. Encoded protein: CAWSRSEGLLMHF.

V gene TRBV3-1 combines with J gene TRBJ1-6, with D possibly TRBD1 on 5 matching bases. Per the germline V gene, CDR1 is LGHDT and CDR2 is YNNKEL (reference sequence). V was cut by 1 base and J by 10 bases, with 14 bases left in between. This CDR3 region has 15 residues. The CDR3: CASSQAAGPGSPLHF. CDR3 sequence (DNA): TGTGCCAGCAGCCAAGCCGCAGGGCCAGGATCACCCCTCCACTTT.

The chain recombines TRBV18 with TRBJ2-5; weak D call: TRBD2 (5 bases). Germline CDR1 reads KGHSH; CDR2 reads LQKENI. The CDR3 has 13 amino acids. V dropped 4 bases and J dropped 2 bases, with 8 bases sitting between them. The chain's CDR3 is CASSQGSQETQYF. For the CDR3, the DNA is TGTGCCAGCTCACAAGGGAGTCAAGAGACCCAGTACTTC.

This clonotype is labeled medium-sized. The rearrangement links TRBV2 to TRBJ2-7; possible D gene TRBD1, 5 bases. This CDR3 spans 14 amino acids. Per the germline V gene, CDR1 is SNHLY and CDR2 is FYNNEI. V was cut by 7 bases and J by 6 bases, with 19 bases left in between. CDR3 bases: TGTGCCAGCAACCGACAGTACGGGCTTTCCGAGCAGTACTTC. Protein sequence: CASNRQYGLSEQYF.

The chain couples TRBV12-3 or TRBV12-4 to TRBJ2-3; D may be TRBD1 (6 bases). The germline V and J ends were trimmed by 4 bases and 4 bases, with 6 bases remaining between them. The length of the CDR3 is 12 residues. CDR3 region: CASSWTADTQYF. The CDR3 DNA follows: TGTGCCAGCAGTTGGACAGCAGATACGCAGTATTTT.

The gene calls are TRBV20-1 and TRBJ2-7; a possible D gene is TRBD2 (6 bases). The CDR3 is 13 amino acids. From germline, CDR1 is DFQATT and CDR2 SNEGSKA (reference sequence). V was cut by 5 bases and J by 3 bases, with 14 bases left in between. The CDR3 nucleotides read TGCAGTGCTCCCGGGGCGGGGCTCTACGAGCAGTACTTC. This codes for CSAPGAGLYEQYF.

The CDR3 DNA is TGTGCCAGCAGCCCCTGGACAGCAACCGGGGAGCTGTTTTTT. This encodes CASSPWTATGELFF. The chain uses TRBV7-9 and TRBJ2-2; a possible D gene is TRBD1 (6 bases). V was trimmed by 5 bases and J by 5 bases, leaving 12 bases between them. The CDR3 is 14 amino acids. Germline V CDR1 and CDR2: SEHNR, FQNEAQ (reference sequence).

The V call is TRBV7-3, the J call TRBJ2-2; D may be TRBD2 (5 bases). The germline V and J ends were trimmed by 1 base and 1 base, with 10 bases remaining between them. Germline V lookup: CDR1 SGHTA, CDR2 FQGTGA. CDR3 length: 16 residues. Written as DNA, the CDR3 is TGTGCCAGCAGCTTAAGTGTTGCGGGGAACACCGGGGAGCTGTTTTTT. Translating gives CASSLSVAGNTGELFF. The full variable domain, rest sourced from reference TRBV7-3 and TRBJ2-2, is GAGVSQTPSNKVTEKGKYVELRCDPISGHTALYWYRQSLGQGPEFLIYFQGTGAADDSGLPNDRFFAVRPEGSVSTLKIQRTERGDSAVYLCASSLSVAGNTGELFFGEGSRLTVL.

There are a few counts of this clonotype. The chain combines TRBV15 with TRBJ1-4; possible D gene TRBD1, 5 bases. Trimming pared 7 bases from V and 0 bases from J, leaving 12 bases between. Germline loops: CDR1 LNHNV, CDR2 YYDKDF (reference sequence). The CDR3 runs to 15 residues. In nucleotides, the CDR3 is TGTGCCACCAACGCCGACAGAGCAACTAATGAAAAACTGTTTTTT. Translated, it gives CATNADRATNEKLFF.

This clonotype has just a few counts. This chain connects TRBV11-2 to TRBJ1-2, with 10 bases aligning to TRBD1. Germline values: CDR1 SGHAT, CDR2 FQNNGV. CDR3 size: 17 residues. V was pared by 2 bases and J by 5 bases, with 11 bases of the junction left unmatched. In DNA form, the CDR3 reads TGTGCCAGCAGCTTACGTAGGGGGGACAGGGGATCGTATGGCTACACCTTC. This codes for CASSLRRGDRGSYGYTF. Looking up the rest from reference TRBV11-2 and TRBJ1-2 gives the full variable domain: EAGVAQSPRYKIIEKRQSVAFWCNPISGHATLYWYQQILGQGPKLLIQFQNNGVVDDSQLPKDRFSAERLKGVDSTLKIQPAKLEDSAVYLCASSLRRGDRGSYGYTFGSGTRLTVV.

This clonotype is judged medium-sized. This chain links TRBV2 with TRBJ2-2, with TRBD1 as a possible D gene (6 bases). Trimming took 6 bases from V and 5 from J, leaving 13 bases between them. The CDR3 extends over 14 amino acids. The germline V gene encodes CDR1 SNHLY and CDR2 FYNNEI. CDR3 bases: TGTGCCAGCAGACAACAGGGAAGGACCGGGGAGCTGTTTTTT. Its translation: CASRQQGRTGELFF.

This clonotype is classed as medium-sized (0.01 to 0.1%). The chain employs TRBV20-1 and TRBJ2-7; TRBD2 aligns across 9 bases. V dropped 6 bases and J dropped 4; count of bases not matched to a gene: 7. The V gene's germline CDR1 is DFQATT and CDR2 SNEGSKA (reference sequence). The CDR3 spans 13 residues. The CDR3, as DNA: TGCAGTGCCCCCAGCGGGGGGCTTTACGAGCAGTACTTC. Residues: CSAPSGGLYEQYF.

Only a few counts were recorded for this clonotype. The chain employs TRBV12-3 or TRBV12-4 and TRBJ1-2; TRBD1 aligns across 9 bases. Trimming took 6 bases from V and 9 from J; bases not matched to a gene: 8. This CDR3 spans 13 amino acids. Written as DNA, the CDR3 is TGTGCCAGCAGGCCTACAGGGGGCAGGAGCTACACCTTC. Encoded protein: CASRPTGGRSYTF.

This clonotype is medium-sized (0.01 to 0.1%) by share. The rearrangement links TRBV6-1 to TRBJ2-5; the D is unclear. The V and J ends lost 5 bases and 3 bases respectively, with 16 bases between them. The CDR3 is 15 residues long. Germline lookup yields CDR1 MNHNS and CDR2 SASEGT. The DNA for the CDR3 is TGTGCCAGCAGTCTACGAATCGACATTAAAGAGACCCAGTACTTC. Translation: CASSLRIDIKETQYF.

V is TRBV10-3 and J is TRBJ2-7; 8 nucleotides align to TRBD1. The CDR3 loop spans 15 amino acids. Germline CDR1 is ENHRY and CDR2 is SYGVKD. The junction had 6 bases not matched to a gene; V was cut back by 3 bases and J by 2 bases. CDR3 sequence reads: CAISEWKTGAYEQYF. CDR3 bases: TGTGCCATCAGTGAATGGAAGACAGGGGCCTACGAGCAGTACTTC.